The entry below describes one T cell receptor (beta chain). A read error may produce the germline difference seen at one junction end. The investigators amplified TCR beta CDR3 regions from RNA transcripts. The TCR CDR3 was amplified in a first-round RT-PCR using the HTBI primer set. TCRdb recomputed calls from the multiplex PCR reads with MiXCR, one row per CDR3 protein. The table records about 500,000 distinct CDR3 sequences, around 16% of them present only once. CDR1 and CDR2 (germline): MNHEY, SMNVEV (reference sequence). The CDR3 consists of 13 residues. This sample was taken from a study of T cells in Graves' hyperthyroidism and ophthalmopathy. Ophthalmopathy patients had Clinical Activity Score at least 3, NOSPECS grade at least 4, duration under 3 months. Investigators excluded patients with uncontrolled infection, other autoimmune disease, pregnancy or lactation.

The specimen sequenced was blood. The chain combines TRBV27 with TRBJ1-1; weak D call: TRBD1 (6 bases). This receptor was identified in a woman aged 25 to 45 with Graves' ophthalmopathy. CDR3 nucleotides: TGTGCCAGCAGTAAAGAGGGGGTCACTGGAGCTTTCTTT. Amino acids: CASSKEGVTGAFF.